This is a list of T cell receptor beta chains from one sample in a study of blood T cell repertoires in COVID-19. TCRdb's table, derived via immunoSEQ multiplex PCR, lists solely in-frame clones and lacks some. This sample has roughly 350,000 clones, with 88% found just once. The sample taken for sequencing was peripheral blood. The source of these receptors is a woman between 50 and 59 years old with active or convalescent COVID-19. CDR3s include the opening cysteine and the closing phenylalanine or tryptophan. The D gene is left open where the match is weak. The size of a clone is reported for some rows only, either as once, few or many, or as a class for expanded clones.

>TRBD2|.|TRBJ2-7|TRBV30
CATSIAGGPYEQYF
TGTGCAACCTCAATAGCGGGAGGGCCCTACGAGCAGTACTTC
>.|.|TRBJ2-1|TRBV11-2
CASSLGNRGNEQFF
TGTGCCAGCAGCTTAGGGAACCGGGGGAATGAGCAGTTCTTC
>.|.|TRBJ1-2|TRBV5-8
CASSLGQFYGYTF
TGTGCCAGCAGCTTGGGACAGTTCTATGGCTACACCTTC
>.|few|TRBJ1-2|TRBV24-1
CATSERGPNYGYTF
TGTGCCACCTCTGAAAGGGGCCCCAACTATGGCTACACCTTC
>TRBD2|.|TRBJ2-7|TRBV5-1
CASSPRLAGGRPYEQYF
TGCGCCAGCAGCCCCCGGCTAGCGGGGGGGCGGCCCTACGAGCAGTACTTC
>.|.|TRBJ2-3|TRBV6-5
CASMRGGSDTQYF
TGTGCCAGCATGAGGGGGGGGTCAGATACGCAGTATTTT
>.|.|TRBJ1-6|TRBV5-5
CASSLAITGNSPLHF
TGTGCCAGCAGCTTGGCCATAACAGGCAATTCACCCCTCCACTTT
>.|.|TRBJ1-5|TRBV19
CASKRGQASQPQHF
TGTGCCAGCAAGCGAGGGCAGGCGAGTCAGCCCCAGCATTTT
>TRBD1|once|TRBJ1-3|TRBV30
CAWRGTGGSGNTIYF
TGTGCCTGGAGGGGGACAGGGGGTTCTGGAAACACCATATATTTT
>.|.|TRBJ1-6|TRBV27
CASSFFGGSPLHF
TGTGCCAGCAGTTTCTTTGGGGGGAGTCCCCTCCACTTT
>TRBD1|.|TRBJ2-7|TRBV14
CASSQGQGGRYEQYF
TGTGCCAGCAGCCAAGGACAGGGGGGTCGGTACGAGCAGTACTTC
>TRBD1|.|TRBJ2-1|TRBV5-1
CASSSGTGRDEQFF
TGCGCCAGCAGCTCTGGGACAGGGAGAGATGAGCAGTTCTTC
>.|.|TRBJ1-6|TRBV7-3
CASSSARYNSPLHF
TGTGCCAGCAGTAGTGCCCGTTATAATTCACCCCTCCACTTT
>TRBD2|.|TRBJ2-5|TRBV7-2
CASSLVGRGGKETQYF
TGTGCCAGCAGCTTAGTAGGGCGGGGGGGGAAGGAGACCCAGTACTTC
>.|few|TRBJ2-3|TRBV14
CASSHLGAGTDTQYF
TGTGCCAGCAGCCACCTAGGGGCGGGCACAGATACGCAGTATTTT
>TRBD2|.|TRBJ2-1|TRBV11-2
CASSLGLAGVNEQFF
TGTGCCAGCAGCTTAGGACTAGCGGGAGTCAATGAGCAGTTCTTC
>.|.|TRBJ2-7|TRBV30
CAWSVPGLVIEQYF
TGTGCCTGGAGTGTACCGGGGTTAGTTATCGAGCAGTACTTC
>TRBD2|.|TRBJ2-1|TRBV7-3
CASSSGLAAAYNEQFF
TGTGCCAGCAGCTCGGGACTAGCGGCGGCTTACAATGAGCAGTTCTTC
>.|.|TRBJ2-5|TRBV7-2
CASSSYIAGLQETQYF
TGTGCCAGCAGCTCCTACATAGCCGGTCTCCAAGAGACCCAGTACTTC
>TRBD2|.|TRBJ2-5|TRBV5-1
CASSLWGGGSETQYF
TGCGCCAGCAGCTTGTGGGGCGGGGGTTCAGAGACCCAGTACTTC
>.|.|TRBJ1-1|TRBV5-1
CASSLEGQGSNTEAFF
TGCGCCAGCAGCTTGGAGGGGCAGGGCTCGAACACTGAAGCTTTCTTT
>TRBD1|.|TRBJ1-6|TRBV28
CASSFPSPGQAINSPLHF
TGTGCCAGCAGTTTTCCCTCGCCGGGACAGGCTATCAATTCACCCCTCCACTTT
>TRBD2|.|TRBJ2-3|TRBV13
CASSRGGQGDTQYF
TGTGCCAGCTCCCGGGGGGGGCAGGGGGATACGCAGTATTTT
>.|.|TRBJ1-6|TRBV4-1
CASSWTDENSPLHF
TGCGCCAGCAGCTGGACAGACGAGAATTCACCCCTCCACTTT
>.|.|TRBJ1-2|TRBV6-5
CASSFGQYYGYTF
TGTGCCAGCAGCTTTGGACAGTATTATGGCTACACCTTC
>.|.|TRBJ1-5|TRBV6-1
CASSDRNSNQPQHF
TGTGCCAGCAGTGACAGGAATAGCAATCAGCCCCAGCATTTT
>.|.|TRBJ1-6|TRBV10-2
CASSALEVGSPLHF
TGCGCCAGCAGTGCCCTGGAGGTTGGTTCACCCCTCCACTTT
>TRBD1|.|TRBJ1-5|TRBV27
CASSSGQVGPQHF
TGTGCCAGCAGTTCCGGACAGGTGGGGCCCCAGCATTTT
>TRBD1|.|TRBJ1-2|TRBV5-5
CASSLDRGQNYGYTF
TGTGCCAGCAGCTTGGATCGGGGACAGAACTATGGCTACACCTTC
>TRBD1|.|TRBJ2-7|TRBV15
CATSRDRTGSYEQYF
TGTGCCACCAGCAGAGATCGGACAGGTTCCTACGAGCAGTACTTC
>TRBD1|.|TRBJ2-7|TRBV10-2
CASSGGQGAYEQYF
TGCGCCAGCAGTGGTGGACAGGGGGCTTACGAGCAGTACTTC
>TRBD1|.|TRBJ1-5|TRBV27
CASSFSGGTANNQPQHF
TGTGCCAGCAGTTTCTCCGGCGGGACAGCTAATAATCAGCCCCAGCATTTT
>.|.|TRBJ2-2|TRBV2
CASRETGELFF
TGTGCCAGCAGGGAGACCGGGGAGCTGTTTTTT
>TRBD1|.|TRBJ1-4|TRBV2
CASSGGQGFEKLFF
TGTGCCAGCAGTGGCGGACAGGGATTTGAAAAACTGTTTTTT
>.|.|TRBJ2-7|TRBV5-5
CASSPPAYEQYF
TGTGCCAGCTCCCCCCCTGCCTACGAGCAGTACTTC
>.|.|TRBJ2-1|TRBV19
CASSISTGSYNEQFF
TGTGCCAGTAGTATAAGTACTGGCTCCTACAATGAGCAGTTCTTC
>.|.|TRBJ2-3|TRBV7-9
CASRGRTSTDTQYF
TGTGCCAGCAGGGGGAGAACTAGCACAGATACGCAGTATTTT
>.|few|TRBJ1-3|TRBV6-4
CASSQGSGNTIYF
TGTGCCAGCAGTCAGGGGTCTGGAAACACCATATATTTT
>TRBD1|.|TRBJ2-2|TRBV9
CASSVRDRGSGELFF
TGTGCCAGCAGCGTCCGGGACAGGGGTAGCGGGGAGCTGTTTTTT
>.|.|TRBJ1-3|TRBV5-1
CASSLDSYSGNTIYF
TGCGCCAGCAGCCTTGACAGTTACTCTGGAAACACCATATATTTT
>TRBD1|.|TRBJ1-2|TRBV27
CASSPLDRVDGGGYTF
TGTGCCAGCAGTCCCCTGGACAGGGTGGATGGGGGTGGCTACACCTTC
>TRBD2|.|TRBJ2-5|TRBV5-1
CASSLAIGRPSRETQYF
TGCGCCAGCAGCTTGGCCATCGGGAGGCCTTCTCGGGAGACCCAGTACTTC
>TRBD1|.|TRBJ2-1|TRBV27
CASSRPGQSEQFF
TGTGCCAGCAGTCGACCGGGACAGTCAGAGCAGTTCTTC
>TRBD1|.|TRBJ1-2|TRBV7-2
CASSPDRNYGYTF
TGTGCCAGCAGTCCGGACAGGAACTATGGCTACACCTTC
>.|.|TRBJ1-5|TRBV2
CASGGTDLYSNQPQHF
TGTGCCAGCGGGGGGACCGACTTATATAGCAATCAGCCCCAGCATTTT
>.|once|TRBJ1-2|TRBV9
CASSVGQSRNYGYTF
TGTGCCAGCAGCGTAGGGCAGTCCCGTAACTATGGCTACACCTTC
>TRBD1|.|TRBJ2-7|TRBV5-4
CASSFPRDRVSEQYF
TGTGCCAGCAGCTTCCCCCGGGACAGGGTGAGCGAGCAGTACTTC
>TRBD1|.|TRBJ1-5|TRBV15
CATSRGETGADQPQHF
TGTGCCACCAGCAGAGGGGAGACAGGGGCGGATCAGCCCCAGCATTTT
>TRBD1|.|TRBJ1-4|TRBV7-2
CASSSQGGPNEKLFF
TGTGCCAGCAGCTCTCAGGGGGGTCCTAATGAAAAACTGTTTTTT
>.|.|TRBJ1-5|TRBV2
CASSERNLLNQPQHF
TGTGCCAGCAGTGAACGAAATCTATTGAATCAGCCCCAGCATTTT
>.|.|TRBJ1-1|TRBV6-2/TRBV6-3
CASSYGGGAGNTEAFF
TGTGCCAGCAGTTACGGGGGAGGGGCGGGGAACACTGAAGCTTTCTTT
>TRBD2|once|TRBJ2-7|TRBV6-2/TRBV6-3
CASSTSGGSYEQYF
TGTGCCAGCAGTACTAGCGGGGGCTCCTACGAGCAGTACTTC
>.|few|TRBJ1-6|TRBV9
CASSVVPVNSPLHF
TGTGCCAGCAGCGTAGTCCCCGTGAATTCACCCCTCCACTTT